Each of the 24 T cell receptor beta chains below was sequenced from the same sample in a study of CD8 T cells in Susac syndrome. Random hexamers were used to reverse transcribe roughly 0.5 to 1 ug of RNA. In TCRdb, the immunoSEQ multiplex PCR reads were re-called with MiXCR into one record per CDR3 protein. The data hold hundreds of thousands of distinct CDR3 sequences, with around 89% observed a single time. The sequencing input was CD8+ T cells from PBMCs. The receptors stem from a human donor with multiple sclerosis.

The chain has TRBV30 and TRBJ2-2; no reliable D call. This CDR3 is built from 13 residues. Between the trimmed V and J ends, which lost 0 bases and 1 base, there was a span of 3 bases. From germline, CDR1 is GTSNPN and CDR2 SVGIG (reference sequence). The CDR3 DNA follows: TGTGCCTGGAGTGTTGGGAACACCGGGGAGCTGTTTTTT. Translating it yields CAWSVGNTGELFF.

The CDR3 loop reads CASSFPPRVSHNEQFF. The CDR3, as DNA: TGTGCCAGCAGTTTCCCCCCCCGTGTAAGCCACAATGAGCAGTTCTTC. The chain is built from TRBV28 and TRBJ2-1; no firm D call. Trimming took 3 bases from V and 5 from J, leaving 17 bases between them. Germline CDR1 is MDHEN and CDR2 is SYDVKM. The CDR3 is made up of 16 amino acids.

The chain carries TRBV7-9 and TRBJ2-7, with TRBD2 matching over 7 bases. Losses at the gene ends were 4 bases for V and 4 bases for J; bases not matched to a gene: 7. The CDR3 is 14 residues long. CDR1 is SEHNR, CDR2 FQNEAQ, per germline (reference sequence). DNA for the CDR3: TGTGCCAGCAGCTCGGCTAGCGGCTTATACGAGCAGTACTTC. Its translation: CASSSASGLYEQYF.

The gene calls are TRBV28 and TRBJ2-7; 7 bases are a match to TRBD1. Germline trimming cut 5 bases from V and 6 bases from J; bases unmatched to any gene: 7. The CDR3 runs to 13 residues. The germline CDR1 and CDR2 sequences are MDHEN and SYDVKM. The CDR3 region has the DNA TGTGCCAGCAGTCTGGGACAGCCGAGCGAGCAGTACTTC. Its protein product is CASSLGQPSEQYF.

The chain combines TRBV2 with TRBJ2-7; D possibly corresponds to TRBD1 (6 bases). The CDR3 has 13 amino acids. V was trimmed by 7 bases and J by 4 bases, leaving 14 bases between them. In germline, CDR1 is SNHLY, CDR2 FYNNEI. CDR3 DNA: TGTGCCAGCAAGGGGACGGACAGATACGAGCAGTACTTC. It specifies CASKGTDRYEQYF.

This chain joins TRBV7-9 and TRBJ2-3; D ambiguous. The CDR3 consists of 16 residues. Germline assignment: CDR1 SEHNR and CDR2 FQNEAQ (reference sequence). V lost 6 bases to trimming and J lost 0 bases, with 16 bases between them. The CDR3 spells CASSEMGGSSTDTQYF. The CDR3 DNA follows: TGTGCCAGCAGTGAAATGGGCGGTTCTAGCACAGATACGCAGTATTTT.

The genes are TRBV19 and TRBJ2-1, with D tentatively TRBD1 (6 bases). CDR3 length: 14 amino acids. Trimming took off 5 bases at V and 3 bases at J, with 11 bases between the two ends. Germline V gene data show CDR1 as LNHDA and CDR2 as SQIVND (reference sequence). The CDR3 loop reads CASSLWDNYNEQFF. In nucleotides, the CDR3 is TGTGCCAGTAGTCTTTGGGACAACTACAATGAGCAGTTCTTC.

The chain uses TRBV2 and TRBJ1-5; unclear D gene. Germline CDR1 and CDR2: SNHLY and FYNNEI. Trimming took 4 bases from V and 7 from J, leaving 20 bases between them. CDR3 length: 16 residues. The CDR3 sequence: CASSGILLGRWQPQHF. DNA of the CDR3: TGTGCCAGCAGTGGAATCCTTCTGGGTAGATGGCAGCCCCAGCATTTT.

In nucleotides, the CDR3 is TGTGCCAGCAGCCAAGACTATAGGGGGGCCCGCACAGATACGCAGTATTTT. As protein: CASSQDYRGARTDTQYF. The chain uses TRBV3-1 and TRBJ2-3; the D gene could be TRBD1 or TRBD2 (6 bases each). CDR1 is LGHDT, CDR2 YNNKEL, per germline (reference sequence). V lost 0 bases to trimming and J lost 1 base, with 14 bases between them. This CDR3 region has 17 residues.

The chain recombines TRBV29-1 with TRBJ2-1, with 9 bases identical to TRBD1. CDR1 SQVTM and CDR2 ANQGSEA come from the germline V gene. The CDR3 is 15 amino acids. With 3 bases clipped from V and 0 bases from J, the junction kept 3 bases outside the gene matches. The CDR3 spells CSVDGQGSSYNEQFF. CDR3 nucleotides: TGCAGCGTTGACGGACAGGGGAGCTCCTACAATGAGCAGTTCTTC.

Only a few counts were recorded for this clonotype. The rearrangement joins TRBV9 to TRBJ2-7; the D call may be TRBD1 or TRBD2 (5 bases each). The CDR3 has 14 residues. Germline V gene lookup returns CDR1 SGDLS and CDR2 YYNGEE. V was cut by 2 bases and J by 2 bases, with 11 bases left in between. CDR3 sequence (DNA): TGTGCCAGCAGCGTCGGGGACGGCACCTACGAGCAGTACTTC. Translation gives CASSVGDGTYEQYF.

CDR3 nucleotide sequence: TGTGCCAGCAGTTTTGTGAGGGGGGGCTACGAGCAGTACTTC. This codes for CASSFVRGGYEQYF. V gene TRBV27 combines with J gene TRBJ2-7, with D maybe TRBD2 (7 bases). The CDR3 contains 14 residues. Germline loops: CDR1 MNHEY, CDR2 SMNVEV (reference sequence). V was cut by 3 bases and J by 3 bases, with 12 bases left in between.

This clonotype occurred once. The chain recombines TRBV11-2 with TRBJ2-7, with TRBD1 matching over 9 bases. The V gene's germline CDR1 is SGHAT and CDR2 FQNNGV. The CDR3 is 15 residues long. V lost 4 bases and J lost 7; bases outside the gene matches: 11. The CDR3 sequence is CASSSGQGTLREQYF. CDR3 nucleotides: TGTGCCAGCAGCTCCGGACAGGGGACCCTTAGGGAGCAGTACTTC.

The genes are TRBV9 and TRBJ1-5; 9 positions agree with TRBD1. Germline CDR1 reads SGDLS; CDR2 reads YYNGEE. The length of the CDR3 is 14 residues. The trim removed 4 bases at V and 5 bases at J, leaving 4 bases unmatched. The CDR3 loop is CASSITGGDQPQHF. CDR3 in DNA: TGTGCCAGCAGCATCACAGGGGGCGATCAGCCCCAGCATTTT.

This clonotype appeared a single time. The chain has TRBV29-1 and TRBJ1-3, with D perhaps matching TRBD1 (6 bases). The germline V gene encodes CDR1 SQVTM and CDR2 ANQGSEA. The CDR3 consists of 13 residues. Trimming took off 3 bases at V and 2 bases at J, with 8 bases between the two ends. The CDR3 DNA reads TGCAGCGTTGAGGAGGGGGCTGGAAACACCATATATTTT. Its protein product is CSVEEGAGNTIYF. Together with reference TRBV29-1 and TRBJ1-3, the CDR3 gives the full variable domain: SAVISQKPSRDICQRGTSLTIQCQVDSQVTMMFWYRQQPGQSLTLIATANQGSEATYESGFVIDKFPISRPNLTFSTLTVSNMSPEDSSIYLCSVEEGAGNTIYFGEGSWLTVV.

CDR3 nucleotides: TGTGCCAGCAGCCATGGCCTAGTGGACAGGCACATTCAGTACTTC. Translated: CASSHGLVDRHIQYF. V gene TRBV3-1 combines with J gene TRBJ2-4, with TRBD1 matching over 7 bases. The CDR3 is made up of 15 amino acids. Per germline, CDR1 LGHDT and CDR2 YNNKEL (reference sequence). After removal of 3 bases from V and 8 bases from J, the junction contained 10 bases not matched to a gene.

This rearrangement joins TRBV28 to TRBJ2-7, with D perhaps given as TRBD1 or TRBD2 (5 bases each). The CDR3 has 14 residues. Trimming removed 5 bases at V and 0 bases at J, with 11 bases between. Germline CDR1 reads MDHEN; CDR2 reads SYDVKM. The CDR3 nucleotides are TGTGCCAGCAGTGCCGGGACCGACTCCTACGAGCAGTACTTC. Translation gives CASSAGTDSYEQYF.

The chain uses TRBV9 and TRBJ1-5; D unclear. V was cut by 0 bases and J by 7 bases, with 11 bases left in between. The CDR3 has 14 residues. Germline loops: CDR1 SGDLS, CDR2 YYNGEE. The CDR3 loop is CASSVDWSGQPQHF. In DNA, the CDR3 is TGTGCCAGCAGCGTAGATTGGAGTGGGCAGCCCCAGCATTTT.

This sequence joins TRBV19 and TRBJ1-1, with D possibly being TRBD1 (5 bases). The CDR3 consists of 15 residues. Germline CDR1 is LNHDA and CDR2 is SQIVND (reference sequence). V gave up 7 bases and J gave up 2 bases, with 17 bases separating them. The CDR3 DNA sequence: TGTGCCAGTAATTGGGGAACGACAGTCAACACTGAAGCTTTCTTT. Its translation is CASNWGTTVNTEAFF.

The V gene is TRBV7-9, the J gene TRBJ2-4; 8 nucleotides agree with TRBD1. The germline V gene encodes CDR1 SEHNR and CDR2 FQNEAQ (reference sequence). Trimming at V came to 4 bases and at J to 0 bases, leaving 5 bases not matched to a gene. The CDR3 extends over 16 amino acids. The CDR3 here is CASSSHRGKAKNIQYF. The CDR3 nucleotides read TGTGCCAGCAGCTCCCACAGGGGGAAAGCCAAAAACATTCAGTACTTC.

The genes are TRBV4-2 and TRBJ2-1; D may be TRBD1 (6 bases). Germline loops: CDR1 LGHNA, CDR2 YNFKEQ. V lost 4 bases and J lost 6, with 13 bases in between. The CDR3 covers 14 residues. CDR3 sequence (DNA): TGTGCCAGCAGCCCAGGGGTGGGGTCCAATGAGCAGTTCTTC. Protein sequence: CASSPGVGSNEQFF.

J is TRBJ2-3 and V is TRBV10-3; D is perhaps TRBD2 (5 bases). Germline CDR1 and CDR2: ENHRY and SYGVKD. CDR3 length: 17 residues. Trimming cost V 7 bases and J 3 bases, with 23 bases left between them. The CDR3 here is CAITANPIGVVTDTQYF. CDR3 DNA: TGTGCCATCACTGCGAATCCAATCGGGGTAGTAACAGATACGCAGTATTTT.

The chain carries TRBV29-1 and TRBJ1-2; 7 nucleotides align to TRBD1. This CDR3 region has 13 residues. J lost 4 bases, V lost 7 bases, and 9 bases had no gene match. In germline, CDR1 is SQVTM, CDR2 ANQGSEA. CDR3 sequence (DNA): TGCAGCGCTGAGAAGGGGGCCTCCTATGGCTACACCTTC. Protein product: CSAEKGASYGYTF. The full variable domain, with the rest looked up from reference TRBV29-1 and TRBJ1-2, is SAVISQKPSRDICQRGTSLTIQCQVDSQVTMMFWYRQQPGQSLTLIATANQGSEATYESGFVIDKFPISRPNLTFSTLTVSNMSPEDSSIYLCSAEKGASYGYTFGSGTRLTVV.

The CDR3 region has the DNA TGCAGCGCCATAATTAGTGAGCAGTTCTTC. Protein product: CSAIISEQFF. The chain uses TRBV29-1 and TRBJ2-1; D is unclear. V lost 7 bases, J lost 9 bases, and 10 bases lay in between. The CDR3 totals 10 residues. The germline V gene has CDR1 SQVTM and CDR2 ANQGSEA.